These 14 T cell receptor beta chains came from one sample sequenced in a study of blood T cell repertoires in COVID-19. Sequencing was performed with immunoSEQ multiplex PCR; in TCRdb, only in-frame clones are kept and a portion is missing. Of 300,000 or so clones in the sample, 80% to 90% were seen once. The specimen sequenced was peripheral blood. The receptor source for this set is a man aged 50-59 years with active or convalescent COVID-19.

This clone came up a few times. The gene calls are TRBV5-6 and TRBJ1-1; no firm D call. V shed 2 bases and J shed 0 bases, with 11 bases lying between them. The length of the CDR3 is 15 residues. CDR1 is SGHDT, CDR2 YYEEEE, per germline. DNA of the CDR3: TGTGCCAGCAGCTTATCTTCCGGGGTGAACACTGAAGCTTTCTTT. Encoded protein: CASSLSSGVNTEAFF.

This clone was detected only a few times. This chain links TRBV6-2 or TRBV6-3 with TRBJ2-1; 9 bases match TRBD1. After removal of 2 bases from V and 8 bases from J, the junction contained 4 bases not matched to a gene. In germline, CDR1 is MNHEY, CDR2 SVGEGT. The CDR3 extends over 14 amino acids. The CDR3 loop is CASSYGTGMDEQFF. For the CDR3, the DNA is TGTGCCAGCAGTTACGGGACAGGGATGGATGAGCAGTTCTTC.

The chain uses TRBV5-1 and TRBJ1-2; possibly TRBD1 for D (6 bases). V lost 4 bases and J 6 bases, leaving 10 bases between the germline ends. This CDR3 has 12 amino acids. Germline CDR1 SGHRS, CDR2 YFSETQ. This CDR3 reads CASSPGADGYTF. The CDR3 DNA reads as TGCGCCAGCAGCCCAGGGGCGGATGGCTACACCTTC.

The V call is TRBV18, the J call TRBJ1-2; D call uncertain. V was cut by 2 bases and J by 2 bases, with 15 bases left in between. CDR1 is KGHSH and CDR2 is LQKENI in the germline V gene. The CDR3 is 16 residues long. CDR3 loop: CASSPNLYGGNYGYTF. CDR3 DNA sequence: TGTGCCAGCTCACCAAACCTGTACGGCGGGAACTATGGCTACACCTTC.

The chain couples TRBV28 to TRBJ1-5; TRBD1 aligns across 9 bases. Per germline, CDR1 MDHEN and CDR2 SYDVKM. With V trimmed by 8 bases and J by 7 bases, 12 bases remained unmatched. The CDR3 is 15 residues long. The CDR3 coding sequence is TGTGCCAGCTCAAAGGGACAGGGATCCAGCCAGCCCCAGCATTTT. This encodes CASSKGQGSSQPQHF.

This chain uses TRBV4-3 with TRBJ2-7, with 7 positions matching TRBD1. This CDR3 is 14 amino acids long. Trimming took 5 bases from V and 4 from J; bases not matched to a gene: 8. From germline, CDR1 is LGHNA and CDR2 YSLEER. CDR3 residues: CASSSRDRVYEQYF. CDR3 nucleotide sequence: TGCGCCAGCAGCTCCCGAGACAGGGTTTACGAGCAGTACTTC.

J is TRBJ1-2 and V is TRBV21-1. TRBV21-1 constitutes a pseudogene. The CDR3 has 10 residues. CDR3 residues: CAIFGGGYTF. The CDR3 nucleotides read TGTGCCATCTTCGGGGGTGGCTACACCTTC.

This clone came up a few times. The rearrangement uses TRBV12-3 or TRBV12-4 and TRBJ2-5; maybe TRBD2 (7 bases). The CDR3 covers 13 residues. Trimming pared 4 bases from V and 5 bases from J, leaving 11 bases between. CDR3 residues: CASSSGEGETQYF. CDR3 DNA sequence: TGTGCCAGCAGTTCAGGGGAGGGCGAGACCCAGTACTTC.

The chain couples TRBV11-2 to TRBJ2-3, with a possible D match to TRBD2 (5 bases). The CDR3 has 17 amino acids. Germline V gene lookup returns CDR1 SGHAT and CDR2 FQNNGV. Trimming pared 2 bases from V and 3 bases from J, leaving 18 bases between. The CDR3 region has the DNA TGTGCCAGCAGCTTAAGGTCCCAGGCGGGTTGGACAGATACGCAGTATTTT. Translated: CASSLRSQAGWTDTQYF.

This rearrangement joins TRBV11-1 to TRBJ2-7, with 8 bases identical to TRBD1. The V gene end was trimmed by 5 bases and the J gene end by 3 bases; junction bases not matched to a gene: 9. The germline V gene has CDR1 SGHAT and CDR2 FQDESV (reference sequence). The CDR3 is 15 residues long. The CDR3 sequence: CASSPPPTGVYEQYF. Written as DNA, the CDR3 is TGTGCCAGCAGCCCGCCTCCGACAGGGGTCTACGAGCAGTACTTC.

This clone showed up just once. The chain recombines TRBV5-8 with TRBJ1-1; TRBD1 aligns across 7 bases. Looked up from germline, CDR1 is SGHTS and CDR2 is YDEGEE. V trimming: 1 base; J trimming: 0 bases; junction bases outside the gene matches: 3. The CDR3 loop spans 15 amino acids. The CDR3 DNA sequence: TGTGCCAGCAGCTTGATTCAGGGGGTGAACACTGAAGCTTTCTTT. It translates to CASSLIQGVNTEAFF.

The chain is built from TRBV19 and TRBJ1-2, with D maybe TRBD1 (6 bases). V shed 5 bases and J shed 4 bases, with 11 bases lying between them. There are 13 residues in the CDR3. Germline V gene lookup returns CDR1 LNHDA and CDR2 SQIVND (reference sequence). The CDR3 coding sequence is TGTGCCAGTAGTTCCCAGGGGTTCTATGGCTACACCTTC. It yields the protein CASSSQGFYGYTF.

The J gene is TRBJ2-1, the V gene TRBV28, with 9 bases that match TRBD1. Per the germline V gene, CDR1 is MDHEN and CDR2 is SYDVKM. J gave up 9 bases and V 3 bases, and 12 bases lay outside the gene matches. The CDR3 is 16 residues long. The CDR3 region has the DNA TGTGCCAGCAGTTTTTCGCAGGGACAGGGTGGGGGTGAGCAGTTCTTC. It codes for CASSFSQGQGGGEQFF.

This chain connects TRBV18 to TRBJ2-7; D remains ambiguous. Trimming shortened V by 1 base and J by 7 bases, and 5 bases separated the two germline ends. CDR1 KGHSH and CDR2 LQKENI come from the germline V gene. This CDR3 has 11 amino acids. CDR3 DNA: TGTGCCAGCTCACCACAAGCTGAGCAGTACTTC. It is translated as CASSPQAEQYF.